These 15 T cell receptor beta chains were all obtained from the same sample, sequenced in a study of blood T cells in healthy people across ages. PCR was performed a second time for roughly 7 to 11 cycles using a sample-barcoded 5' primer and a J-beta primer mix. TCRdb itself ran the 5' RACE reads through MiXCR, one entry per CDR3 protein. The data show roughly 1.4 million distinct CDR3 sequences, roughly 64% seen once. Sequencing used blood. The receptors were gathered from a man younger than 35 in good health.

This clonotype has just one count. The CDR3 carries no conserved terminal phenylalanine or tryptophan, so it likely arises from a read error. The CDR3 DNA reads TGTGCCAGCAGGGGGGACAGGGTGAGGTTGGGTGAAAAACTGTTTCTT. It encodes CASRGDRVRLGEKLFL. V usage is TRBV12-3 or TRBV12-4 and J usage is TRBJ1-4; TRBD1 matches 9 bases. The CDR3 sequence is 16 residues long. V trimming: 6 bases; J trimming: 7 bases; junction bases outside the gene matches: 12.

The V gene is TRBV20-1, the J gene TRBJ2-1; 7 nucleotides agree with TRBD2. The germline gives CDR1 DFQATT, CDR2 SNEGSKA (reference sequence). J was trimmed by 6 bases and V by 2 bases; bases with no gene match: 4. The CDR3 runs 13 residues. This CDR3 is CSARLADCNEQFF. CDR3 sequence (DNA): TGCAGTGCTAGACTAGCGGACTGCAATGAGCAGTTCTTC.

The chain carries TRBV15 and TRBJ2-5; weak D call: TRBD2 (6 bases). The end of the DNA fits TRBJ2-7 better, so the J call may be wrong. This CDR3 spans 15 amino acids. CDR1 LNHNV and CDR2 YYDKDF come from the germline V gene (reference sequence). The CDR3: CATSLLGGIIGEQYF. CDR3 sequence (DNA): TGTGCCACCAGCCTCCTGGGCGGGATTATTGGCGAGCAGTACTTC.

For the CDR3, the DNA is TGTGCCAGCGCAGCCCTTTCAAATAACATTCAGTACTTC. It codes for CASAALSNNIQYF. The chain links TRBV28 to TRBJ2-4; D call uncertain. Trimming took 8 bases from V and 7 from J, leaving 15 bases between them. The CDR3 totals 13 residues. Germline V gene lookup returns CDR1 MDHEN and CDR2 SYDVKM.

Only a few counts were recorded for this clonotype. The genes are TRBV29-1 and TRBJ2-7; 8 bases fit TRBD1. The CDR3 contains 13 residues. Germline CDR1 SQVTM, CDR2 ANQGSEA. Trimming removed 7 bases from V and 4 bases from J; junction bases left unmatched: 9. The CDR3: CSAGGQGGYEQYF. CDR3 bases: TGCAGCGCTGGTGGACAGGGTGGTTACGAGCAGTACTTC.

The chain combines TRBV5-6 with TRBJ2-7; a possible D gene is TRBD1 (5 bases). Trimming removed 5 bases from V and 3 bases from J, with 18 bases in between. The CDR3 runs 15 residues. From germline, CDR1 is SGHDT and CDR2 YYEEEE. CDR3 sequence: CASSLDSLLRYEQYF. The CDR3 bases are TGTGCCAGCAGTTTAGACAGTCTCCTGCGCTACGAGCAGTACTTC.

The gene calls are TRBV7-2 and TRBJ2-1; D unresolved. The V and J ends lost 1 base and 5 bases respectively, with 12 bases between them. Germline V CDR1 and CDR2: SGHTA, FQGNSA. This CDR3 has 15 residues. CDR3 residues: CASSLVGETNNEQFF. CDR3 nucleotide sequence: TGTGCCAGCAGCTTAGTGGGTGAGACCAACAATGAGCAGTTCTTC.

The chain employs TRBV7-9 and TRBJ1-1; D gene ambiguous. V lost 7 bases to trimming and J lost 5 bases, with 14 bases between them. There are 13 residues in the CDR3. CDR1 and CDR2 from the germline V gene are SEHNR and FQNEAQ (reference sequence). Here the CDR3 reads CASKLEEATEAFF. The CDR3 DNA follows: TGTGCCAGCAAGTTGGAGGAGGCTACTGAAGCTTTCTTT.

This clonotype was counted a single time. This chain connects TRBV7-2 to TRBJ2-3; 10 bases are a match to TRBD2. The CDR3 contains 16 residues. Looked up from germline, CDR1 is SGHTA and CDR2 is FQGNSA. V trimming: 5 bases; J trimming: 2 bases; junction bases outside the gene matches: 7. The DNA of the CDR3 is TGTGCCAGCAGCGAGGCTAGCGGGGGCACCACAGATACGCAGTATTTT. Translation gives CASSEASGGTTDTQYF.

This chain uses TRBV4-1 with TRBJ2-7; TRBD2 matches 14 bases. V was pared by 3 bases and J by 3 bases, with 1 base of the junction left unmatched. Germline V lookup: CDR1 MGHRA, CDR2 YSYEKL. The CDR3 has 15 amino acids. CDR3 region: CASSHGLAGGYEQYF. As DNA, the CDR3 is TGCGCCAGCAGCCACGGACTAGCGGGGGGCTACGAGCAGTACTTC.

Only a few counts were recorded for this clonotype. V gene TRBV2 combines with J gene TRBJ2-1; D is uncertain. The J call could be wrong; TRBJ2-7 is a better fit for the DNA end. This CDR3 comprises 11 residues. Germline CDR1 SNHLY, CDR2 FYNNEI. The DNA for the CDR3 is TGTGCCAGCAGTGACTACAATGAGCAGTACTTC. This gives the protein CASSDYNEQYF.

V gene TRBV20-1 combines with J gene TRBJ2-1; 7 positions match TRBD1. This CDR3 is built from 15 residues. Germline CDR1 DFQATT, CDR2 SNEGSKA (reference sequence). J was trimmed by 0 bases and V by 2 bases; bases with no gene match: 4. CDR3 amino acids: CSARNRGSSYNEQFF. CDR3 sequence (DNA): TGCAGTGCTAGAAACAGGGGCAGCTCCTACAATGAGCAGTTCTTC.

The chain has TRBV12-5 and TRBJ2-5; D ambiguous. Deletions cut 2 bases from V and 2 bases from J, with 6 bases between. The CDR3 has 13 amino acids. Germline assignment: CDR1 LGHNT and CDR2 FRNRAP. The chain's CDR3 is CASGLSSQETQYF. The CDR3 DNA reads TGTGCTAGTGGTTTGTCTAGTCAAGAGACCCAGTACTTC.

The chain joins TRBV6-1 to TRBJ1-6, with 8 bases fitting TRBD1. This CDR3 has 18 amino acids. The germline gives CDR1 MNHNS, CDR2 SASEGT. Losses at the gene ends were 1 base for V and 4 bases for J; bases not matched to a gene: 9. The CDR3 is CASSEVQGADYYNSPLHF. CDR3 bases: TGTGCCAGCAGTGAAGTGCAGGGGGCCGATTATTATAATTCACCCCTCCACTTT.

This clonotype has a handful of counts. The chain joins TRBV4-3 to TRBJ1-2; D gene unclear. CDR1 and CDR2 (germline): LGHNA, YSLEER. CDR3 length: 14 residues. The ends were cut back, 0 bases at V and 8 bases at J, with 13 bases in the middle. Here the CDR3 reads CASSQERNLGGYTF. The CDR3 nucleotides are TGCGCCAGCAGCCAAGAGAGGAATCTGGGCGGCTACACCTTC.